The source of this TCR beta chain is a study of blood T cell repertoires in COVID-19. At the level of the study: COVID-19 samples collected from the United States, Italy and Spain covered acute and convalescent phases. Sources were T cells, B-cell-depleted T cells, or PBMCs; the material itself was cDNA or gDNA.

Under the authors' procedure: Estimation of nucleated cell counts relied on the amplification of reference gene primers. Using immunoSEQ multiplex PCR, the repertoire was profiled, and TCRdb retains in-frame clones only, with some absent. That table gives V, J and clone size, and the DNA gave D and trimming. This table holds 50,000 to 75,000 clones, roughly 90% found once. V was pared by 0 bases and J by 7 bases, with 12 bases between. Germline values: CDR1 MNHEY, CDR2 SVGAGI. This CDR3 region has 15 residues. The sequenced sample consisted of peripheral blood. The TCR originated in a man aged 55-75 years with acute or convalescent COVID-19. The V call is TRBV6-5, the J call TRBJ1-4; D is ambiguous. CDR3 residues: CASSYSGLGGEKLFF. The CDR3 bases are TGTGCCAGCAGTTACTCTGGTCTAGGAGGTGAAAAACTGTTTTTT.